A single sample gave rise to the 32 T cell receptor beta chains below, sequenced in a study of low-dose radiotherapy and immunotherapy resistance in tumors. TRAV- and TRBV-specific primers, spanning alpha and beta chains, primed first-strand cDNA. TCRs were amplified for approximately 21 PCR cycles with a constant-region primer and V-primer adapter. TCRdb reanalysed the reads using MiXCR and keeps one entry per CDR3 protein. In the table there are about 14,000 distinct CDR3 sequences, roughly 52% of which are singletons. These TCRs come from a human donor with advanced metastatic prostate, ovarian, gallbladder or colorectal cancer (not recorded which). This table probably holds off-target reads from a library built for another chain.

A remark on this clonotype: The junction does not match germline at one end; this may be a read error. The chain has TRBV4-1 and TRBJ2-3, with 12 bases lining up with TRBD2. The germline gives CDR1 MGHRA, CDR2 YSYEKL. The CDR3 is 17 amino acids. CDR3 protein: CASSRGLAGQSTDTQYF. The CDR3 nucleotides read TGTGCCAGCAGCCGAGGACTAGCGGGGCAGAGCACAGATACGCAGTATTTT.

The CDR3 nucleotides are TGTGCCAGTCACGAGGGGGGGGCGATCTATGGCTACACCTTC. This translates into CASHEGGAIYGYTF. The V gene is TRBV19, the J gene TRBJ1-2, with TRBD1 as a possible D gene (6 bases). Between the trimmed V and J ends, which lost 8 bases and 4 bases, there was a span of 17 bases. This CDR3 region has 14 residues. Germline values: CDR1 LNHDA, CDR2 SQIVND (reference sequence).

This clonotype was observed a handful of times. This chain links TRBV18 with TRBJ1-2; the D gene is possibly TRBD1 (5 bases). The V gene's germline CDR1 is KGHSH and CDR2 LQKENI. Trimming cost V 0 bases and J 2 bases, with 10 bases left between them. The CDR3 is 15 amino acids. This CDR3 is CASSPPPTENYGYTF. CDR3 bases: TGTGCCAGCTCACCACCTCCGACAGAAAACTATGGCTACACCTTC.

This clonotype has a handful of counts. The chain links TRBV28 to TRBJ1-1, with 7 nucleotides matching TRBD1. Germline CDR1 and CDR2: MDHEN and SYDVKM. CDR3 length: 14 residues. The junction had 2 bases not matched to a gene; V was cut back by 4 bases and J by 0 bases. The CDR3 spells CASSSGTVNTEAFF. The CDR3 DNA sequence: TGTGCCAGCAGTTCCGGGACAGTGAACACTGAAGCTTTCTTT.

V is TRBV12-3 or TRBV12-4 and J is TRBJ1-2; TRBD1 agrees at 8 bases. Unmatched junction bases numbered 2, after V lost 6 bases and J lost 2 bases. CDR3 length equals 13 residues. This CDR3 is CASSPGGNYGYTF. CDR3 bases: TGTGCCAGCAGCCCAGGGGGCAACTATGGCTACACCTTC.

The rearrangement joins TRBV4-2 to TRBJ1-1; D is unresolved. The V and J ends lost 4 bases and 1 base respectively, with 16 bases between them. Germline CDR1 is LGHNA and CDR2 is YNFKEQ. There are 16 residues in the CDR3. DNA of the CDR3: TGTGCCAGCAGCCTGGCGGGTCGTAGGGAGAACACTGAAGCTTTCTTT. Amino acids: CASSLAGRRENTEAFF.

This clonotype turned up a few times. The genes are TRBV24-1 and TRBJ2-1; a weak D match, TRBD2 (5 bases). CDR3 length: 16 amino acids. Germline lookup yields CDR1 KGHDR and CDR2 SFDVKD. The V gene lost 6 bases and the J gene lost 2 bases, with 16 bases spanning the gap. Here the CDR3 reads CATSKEAGSTYNEQFF. The CDR3, as DNA: TGTGCCACCAGTAAAGAGGCGGGTTCGACCTACAATGAGCAGTTCTTC.

V is TRBV6-5 and J is TRBJ2-7; 8 nucleotides align to TRBD2. V dropped 5 bases and J dropped 7; count of bases not matched to a gene: 13. Germline lookup yields CDR1 MNHEY and CDR2 SVGAGI. The CDR3 contains 15 residues. CDR3 amino acids: CASSIREGGEREQYF. CDR3 DNA sequence: TGTGCCAGCAGTATACGGGAGGGAGGGGAGAGGGAGCAGTACTTC.

The table lists this clonotype with a few counts. The chain joins TRBV20-1 to TRBJ2-1; no reliable D call. V lost 0 bases and J lost 4, with 13 bases in between. Per the germline V gene, CDR1 is DFQATT and CDR2 is SNEGSKA (reference sequence). The CDR3 length is 15 residues. The CDR3 DNA reads as TGCAGTGCTAGAGATCGTAACCTAGGTTACAATGAGCAGTTCTTC. Residues: CSARDRNLGYNEQFF.

The chain has TRBV7-8 and TRBJ2-7; D might be TRBD2 (5 bases). V lost 1 base to trimming and J lost 6 bases, with 13 bases between them. This CDR3 is 14 amino acids long. Germline CDR1 reads SGHVS; CDR2 reads FQNEAQ. The chain's CDR3 is CASSLVGELGEQYF. The CDR3 coding sequence is TGTGCCAGCAGCTTAGTCGGGGAGTTGGGCGAGCAGTACTTC.

The rearrangement joins TRBV24-1 to TRBJ2-2; 8 positions agree with TRBD1. CDR3 size: 14 residues. Trimming took 12 bases from V and 5 from J; bases not matched to a gene: 10. The germline V gene has CDR1 KGHDR and CDR2 SFDVKD. CDR3 amino acids: CAPSGGARTGELFF. The DNA for the CDR3 is TGTGCCCCCTCAGGGGGCGCAAGGACCGGGGAGCTGTTTTTT.

A few counts support this clonotype. The chain is built from TRBV12-3 or TRBV12-4 and TRBJ1-5; TRBD1 matches at 9 bases. The CDR3 sequence is 15 residues long. V lost 6 bases to trimming and J lost 0 bases; unmatched junction nucleotides: 3. The CDR3 coding sequence is TGTGCCAGCAGGCGGACAGGGGCTAGCAATCAGCCCCAGCATTTT. Protein product: CASRRTGASNQPQHF.

The chain employs TRBV20-1 and TRBJ2-2; 10 nucleotides line up with TRBD2. J was trimmed by 3 bases and V by 0 bases; bases with no gene match: 13. The CDR3 totals 19 residues. The V gene's germline CDR1 is DFQATT and CDR2 SNEGSKA (reference sequence). The DNA for the CDR3 is TGCAGTGCTAGAGATATAGGGCCCAGCGGGGGGGCATACACCGGGGAGCTGTTTTTT. Amino acid sequence: CSARDIGPSGGAYTGELFF.

J is TRBJ2-1 and V is TRBV2, with unresolved D. Trimming took 5 bases from V and 5 from J, leaving 4 bases between them. Germline V gene data show CDR1 as SNHLY and CDR2 as FYNNEI. CDR3 length equals 11 residues. CDR3 in amino acids: CASSRNNEQFF. The DNA for the CDR3 is TGTGCCAGCAGTCGTAACAATGAGCAGTTCTTC.

This clonotype was counted only a few times. The V and J genes are TRBV2 and TRBJ2-1; possible D gene TRBD2, 6 bases. This CDR3 spans 15 amino acids. The germline V and J ends were trimmed by 6 bases and 8 bases, with 20 bases remaining between them. Germline V gene data show CDR1 as SNHLY and CDR2 as FYNNEI. The CDR3 nucleotides read TGTGCCAGCAGGCAAACTAGCCGCGGTGGTTATGAGCAGTTCTTC. Encoded protein: CASRQTSRGGYEQFF.

This clonotype was counted only a few times. This rearrangement joins TRBV11-2 to TRBJ2-5; TRBD2 matches at 8 bases. With 5 bases clipped from V and 5 bases from J, the junction kept 10 bases outside the gene matches. The CDR3 has 15 residues. Germline V CDR1 and CDR2: SGHAT, FQNNGV. The CDR3 spells CASSPGGRRGETQYF. For the CDR3, the DNA is TGTGCCAGCAGCCCGGGAGGGCGCCGGGGGGAGACCCAGTACTTC.

The chain links TRBV20-1 to TRBJ1-1; D gene unclear. Trimming cost V 2 bases and J 2 bases, with 15 bases left between them. This CDR3 is 15 amino acids long. From germline, CDR1 is DFQATT and CDR2 SNEGSKA (reference sequence). The CDR3 reads CSARNPQAKNTEAFF. The CDR3 coding sequence is TGCAGTGCTAGAAACCCGCAGGCCAAAAACACTGAAGCTTTCTTT.

The chain joins TRBV3-1 to TRBJ1-1; TRBD1 is a possible D gene (6 bases). The CDR3 loop spans 12 amino acids. V lost 4 bases and J 10 bases, leaving 13 bases between the germline ends. The V gene's germline CDR1 is LGHDT and CDR2 YNNKEL (reference sequence). CDR3 DNA sequence: TGTGCCAGCAGCCCAACGGGAGGGGGAGCTTTCTTT. Translating gives CASSPTGGGAFF.

This clonotype was detected a few times. The rearrangement links TRBV11-2 to TRBJ2-1; D gene uncertain. This CDR3 has 13 residues. The germline CDR1 and CDR2 sequences are SGHAT and FQNNGV. Trimming shortened V by 8 bases and J by 1 base, and 9 bases separated the two germline ends. This CDR3 reads CASSGESYNEQFF. The DNA of the CDR3 is TGTGCCAGCTCAGGAGAGTCCTACAATGAGCAGTTCTTC. Variable domain in full (rest from reference TRBV11-2 and TRBJ2-1): EAGVAQSPRYKIIEKRQSVAFWCNPISGHATLYWYQQILGQGPKLLIQFQNNGVVDDSQLPKDRFSAERLKGVDSTLKIQPAKLEDSAVYLCASSGESYNEQFFGPGTRLTVL.

The chain employs TRBV6-1 and TRBJ2-2, with TRBD1 matching 9 bases. The CDR3 sequence is 16 residues long. Trimming removed 6 bases from V and 2 bases from J; junction bases left unmatched: 7. Germline V gene sequence: CDR1 MNHNS, CDR2 SASEGT. The CDR3 coding sequence is TGTGCCAGCAGACCCAGGACAGGGGCAAACACCGGGGAGCTGTTTTTT. Its protein is CASRPRTGANTGELFF.

The rearrangement uses TRBV13 and TRBJ2-7; 8 nucleotides match TRBD1. Germline assignment: CDR1 PRHDT and CDR2 FYEKMQ (reference sequence). The CDR3 length is 14 residues. With V trimmed by 5 bases and J by 5 bases, 8 bases remained unmatched. The CDR3 DNA reads TGTGCCAGCAGCCAAACAGGGGGTCTGGACGAGCAGTACTTC. Translation: CASSQTGGLDEQYF.

The V call is TRBV29-1, the J call TRBJ2-1; either TRBD1 or TRBD2 may fit D (6 bases each). This CDR3 is 17 amino acids long. V gave up 3 bases and J gave up 0 bases, with 18 bases separating them. Germline V lookup: CDR1 SQVTM, CDR2 ANQGSEA. The CDR3 sequence: CSVEGLGGLNSYNEQFF. The CDR3 DNA sequence: TGCAGCGTTGAGGGCCTGGGGGGCCTGAACTCCTACAATGAGCAGTTCTTC.

The chain is built from TRBV5-4 and TRBJ2-2; 8 bases agree with TRBD2. J lost 7 bases, V lost 4 bases, and 9 bases had no gene match. The CDR3 consists of 15 residues. The germline V gene encodes CDR1 SGHNT and CDR2 YYREEE (reference sequence). The CDR3 DNA follows: TGTGCCAGCAGCCCACGGGAGGGCCTCCACGGGGAGCTGTTTTTT. Translated: CASSPREGLHGELFF.

The CDR3: CSVEESGGGETQYF. As DNA, the CDR3 is TGCAGCGTTGAAGAGTCTGGGGGCGGGGAGACCCAGTACTTC. The chain links TRBV29-1 to TRBJ2-5; the D gene is possibly TRBD1 (6 bases). This CDR3 is 14 amino acids long. CDR1 and CDR2 (germline): SQVTM, ANQGSEA. Trimming cost V 0 bases and J 5 bases, with 13 bases left between them.

The chain links TRBV7-3 to TRBJ2-7, with 7 nucleotides matching TRBD1. Germline V CDR1 and CDR2: SGHTA, FQGTGA. This CDR3 has 14 amino acids. J was trimmed by 2 bases and V by 10 bases; bases with no gene match: 11. In DNA form, the CDR3 reads TGTGCCATCCCGCGAGCCGGACAGGCCTACGAGCAGTACTTC. Protein product: CAIPRAGQAYEQYF.

The chain is built from TRBV20-1 and TRBJ1-5, with D perhaps matching TRBD1 (6 bases). Germline CDR1 is DFQATT and CDR2 is SNEGSKA (reference sequence). CDR3 length: 16 residues. With 6 bases removed from V and 2 bases from J, the gap between germline ends came to 20 bases. The DNA of the CDR3 is TGCAGTGCCCCTGTACCCGGACAGCTGGGCAATCAGCCCCAGCATTTT. Protein product: CSAPVPGQLGNQPQHF.

The J gene is TRBJ2-2, the V gene TRBV6-1; tentatively, D is TRBD1 (6 bases). V was shortened by 3 bases and J by 4 bases, with 9 bases between the two germline ends. CDR3 size: 14 residues. Germline V CDR1 and CDR2: MNHNS, SASEGT. The DNA of the CDR3 is TGTGCCAGCAGTGAGCAGGGGTCCACCGGGGAGCTGTTTTTT. This sequence encodes CASSEQGSTGELFF.

This chain uses TRBV10-2 with TRBJ2-5; D not resolved. Per the germline V gene, CDR1 is WSHSY and CDR2 is SAAADI. V lost 2 bases to trimming and J lost 4 bases, with 8 bases between them. The CDR3 runs to 13 residues. The CDR3 sequence: CASSEIDGETQYF. CDR3 bases: TGCGCCAGCAGTGAGATTGACGGAGAGACCCAGTACTTC.

The sample holds a few counts of this clonotype. This chain connects TRBV6-2 or TRBV6-3 to TRBJ1-2, with 8 nucleotides matching TRBD1. This CDR3 comprises 14 residues. Germline-derived CDR1 and CDR2 are MNHEY and SVGEGT. V lost 5 bases and J lost 12; bases outside the gene matches: 14. This CDR3 reads CASSKGQGVGFDTF. The CDR3 DNA reads TGTGCCAGCAGTAAAGGACAGGGAGTCGGGTTCGACACCTTC.

This clonotype has only a few counts. The chain links TRBV5-5 to TRBJ2-2; possibly TRBD2 for D (5 bases). V lost 0 bases to trimming and J lost 2 bases, with 8 bases between them. This CDR3 is 15 amino acids long. Germline V gives CDR1 SGHKS, CDR2 YYEKEE (reference sequence). Here the CDR3 reads CASSLGLANTGELFF. CDR3 nucleotide sequence: TGTGCCAGCAGCTTGGGCCTAGCCAACACCGGGGAGCTGTTTTTT.

The chain employs TRBV4-1 and TRBJ2-5; D may be TRBD1 or TRBD2 (5 bases each). This CDR3 contains 13 residues. The V end was cut by 5 bases, the J end by 3 bases, with 10 bases between. The germline V gene has CDR1 MGHRA and CDR2 YSYEKL. The CDR3 loop reads CASSFGTEETQYF. DNA for the CDR3: TGCGCCAGCAGCTTCGGGACGGAAGAGACCCAGTACTTC.

The chain links TRBV5-4 to TRBJ2-7, with TRBD1 matching 9 bases. The CDR3 contains 13 residues. Per germline, CDR1 SGHNT and CDR2 YYREEE (reference sequence). J gave up 6 bases and V 4 bases, and 5 bases lay outside the gene matches. CDR3 DNA sequence: TGTGCCAGCAGCATACAGGGGGCCAGCGAGCAGTACTTC. It encodes CASSIQGASEQYF.